This T cell receptor beta chain originates from a study of regulatory T cells in long-lasting Graves disease. Study-wide findings and caveats: Gene preferences differed: TRBV28, TRBJ1-2, TRBJ2-5 in persistent cases.

Turning to this clonotype: Its antigen is not identified.

To make TCR beta libraries, researchers used iRepertoire HTBI primers and Arm-PCR of CDR3 regions. TCRdb processed the multiplex PCR reads anew with MiXCR; each CDR3 protein has one entry. This sample has 400,000 to 500,000 distinct CDR3 sequences, with 11% to 15% found just once. The time point: newly diagnosed GD, antithyroid drugs for less than 3 months. Extracted RNA from PBMCs served as the source of the TCR library. EDTA tubes held roughly 9.2 milliliters of peripheral blood from each patient. This CDR3 comprises 16 residues. Germline CDR1 and CDR2: MGHRA and YSYEKL. V dropped 0 bases and J dropped 5 bases, with 14 bases sitting between them. This sample was also put to use in a study of T cells in Graves' hyperthyroidism and ophthalmopathy. This second study says: Every diagnosis used clinical symptoms, serum thyroxine and TRAb, thyroid ultrasound and orbital computed tomography. TCR CDR3 underwent first-round RT-PCR with the HTBI primer set.

The V and J genes are TRBV4-1 and TRBJ2-1; D not certain. The sample consisted of peripheral blood mononuclear cells (PBMCs), taken at new diagnosis, from a patient treated with antithyroid drugs. The TCR was taken from a woman between 50 and 59 years old with Graves disease. CDR3 residues: CASSQDQIRIDNEQFF. DNA of the CDR3: TGCGCCAGCAGCCAAGATCAGATAAGGATAGACAATGAGCAGTTCTTC.